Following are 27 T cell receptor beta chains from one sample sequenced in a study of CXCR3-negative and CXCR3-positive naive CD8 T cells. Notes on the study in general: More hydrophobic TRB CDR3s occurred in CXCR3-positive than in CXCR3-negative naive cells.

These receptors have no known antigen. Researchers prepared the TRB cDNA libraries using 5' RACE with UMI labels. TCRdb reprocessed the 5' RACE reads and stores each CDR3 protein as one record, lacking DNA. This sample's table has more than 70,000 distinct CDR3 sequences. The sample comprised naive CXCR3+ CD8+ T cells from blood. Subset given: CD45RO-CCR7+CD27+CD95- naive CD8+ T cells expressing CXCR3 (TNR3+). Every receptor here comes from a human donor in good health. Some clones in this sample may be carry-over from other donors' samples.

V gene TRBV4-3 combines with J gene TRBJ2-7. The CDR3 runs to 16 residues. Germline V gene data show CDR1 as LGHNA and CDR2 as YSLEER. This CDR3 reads CASSQDWHGETYEQYF.

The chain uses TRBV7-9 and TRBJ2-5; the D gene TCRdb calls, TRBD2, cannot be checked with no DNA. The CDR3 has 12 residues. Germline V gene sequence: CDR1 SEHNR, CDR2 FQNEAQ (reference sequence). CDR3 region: CAIALAEETQYF.

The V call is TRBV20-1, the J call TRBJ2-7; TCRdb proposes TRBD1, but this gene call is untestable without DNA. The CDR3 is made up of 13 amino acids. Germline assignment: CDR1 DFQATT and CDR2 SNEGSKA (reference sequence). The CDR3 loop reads CSASFGTLYEQYF.

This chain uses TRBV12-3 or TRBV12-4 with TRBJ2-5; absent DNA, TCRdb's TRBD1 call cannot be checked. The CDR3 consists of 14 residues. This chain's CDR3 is CASSLDDPWKTQYF.

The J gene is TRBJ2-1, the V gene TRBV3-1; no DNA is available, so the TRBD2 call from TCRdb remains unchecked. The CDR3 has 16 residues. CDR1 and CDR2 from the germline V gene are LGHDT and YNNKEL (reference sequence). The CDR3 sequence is CASSQEVSGRWGEQFF.

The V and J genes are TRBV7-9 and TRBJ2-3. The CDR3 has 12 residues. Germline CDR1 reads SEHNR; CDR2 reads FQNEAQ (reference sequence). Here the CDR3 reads CASSSSTDTQYF.

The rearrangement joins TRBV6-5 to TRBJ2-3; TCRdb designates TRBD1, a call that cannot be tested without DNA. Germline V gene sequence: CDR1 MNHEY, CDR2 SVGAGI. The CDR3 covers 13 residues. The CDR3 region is CASSTGAADTQYF.

The CDR3 loop reads CASSPGGRVDEKLFF. The chain uses TRBV7-8 and TRBJ1-4. The CDR3 is 15 amino acids. Germline values: CDR1 SGHVS, CDR2 FQNEAQ.

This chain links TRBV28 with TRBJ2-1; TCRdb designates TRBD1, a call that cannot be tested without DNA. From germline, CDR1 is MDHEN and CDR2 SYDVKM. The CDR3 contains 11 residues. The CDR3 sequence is CASSQGVEQFF. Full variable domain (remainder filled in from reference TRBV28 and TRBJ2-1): DVKVTQSSRYLVKRTGEKVFLECVQDMDHENMFWYRQDPGLGLRLIYFSYDVKMKEKGDIPEGYSVSREKKERFSLILESASTNQTSMYLCASSQGVEQFFGPGTRLTVL.

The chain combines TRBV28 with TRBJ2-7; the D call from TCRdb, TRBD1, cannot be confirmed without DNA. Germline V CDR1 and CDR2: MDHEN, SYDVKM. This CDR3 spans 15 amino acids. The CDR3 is CASSRPGTGAYEQYF.

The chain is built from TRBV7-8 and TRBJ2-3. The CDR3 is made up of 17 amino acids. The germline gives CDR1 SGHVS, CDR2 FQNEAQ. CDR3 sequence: CASSSYLHSAGTDTQYF.

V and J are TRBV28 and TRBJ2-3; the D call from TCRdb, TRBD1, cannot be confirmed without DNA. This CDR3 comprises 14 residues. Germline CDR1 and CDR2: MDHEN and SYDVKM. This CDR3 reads CASSRVASTDTQYF.

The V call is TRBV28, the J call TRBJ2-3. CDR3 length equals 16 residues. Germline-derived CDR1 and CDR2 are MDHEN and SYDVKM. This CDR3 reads CASSLGVFSSTDTQYF.

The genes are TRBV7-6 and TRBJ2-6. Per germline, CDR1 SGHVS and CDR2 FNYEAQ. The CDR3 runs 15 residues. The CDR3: CASSLLLSGANVLTF.

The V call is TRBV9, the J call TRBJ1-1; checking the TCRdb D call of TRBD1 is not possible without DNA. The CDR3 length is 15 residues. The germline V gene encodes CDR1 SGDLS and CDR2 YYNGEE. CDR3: CASSVGLREYTEAFF.

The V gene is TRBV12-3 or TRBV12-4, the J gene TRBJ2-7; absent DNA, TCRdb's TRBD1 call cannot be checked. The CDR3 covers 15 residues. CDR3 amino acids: CASSGGDRGVYEQYF.

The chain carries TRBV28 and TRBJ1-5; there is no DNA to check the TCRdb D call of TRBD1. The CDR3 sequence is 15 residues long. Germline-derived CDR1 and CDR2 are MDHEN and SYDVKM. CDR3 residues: CASTPLDSTNQPQHF.

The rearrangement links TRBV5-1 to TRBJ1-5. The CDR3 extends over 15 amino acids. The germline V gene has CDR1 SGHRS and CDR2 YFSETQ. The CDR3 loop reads CASSLLGTANQPQHF.

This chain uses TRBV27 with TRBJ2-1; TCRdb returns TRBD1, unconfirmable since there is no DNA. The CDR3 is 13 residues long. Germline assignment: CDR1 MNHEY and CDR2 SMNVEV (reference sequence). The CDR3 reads CASSLFPLNEQFF.

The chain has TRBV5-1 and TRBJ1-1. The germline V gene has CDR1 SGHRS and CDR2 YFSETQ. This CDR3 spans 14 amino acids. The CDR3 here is CASSLYGGDTEAFF.

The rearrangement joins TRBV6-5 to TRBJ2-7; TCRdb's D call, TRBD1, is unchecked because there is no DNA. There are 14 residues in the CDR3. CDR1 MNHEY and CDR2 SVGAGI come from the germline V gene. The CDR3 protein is CASSQTGGLDEQYF.

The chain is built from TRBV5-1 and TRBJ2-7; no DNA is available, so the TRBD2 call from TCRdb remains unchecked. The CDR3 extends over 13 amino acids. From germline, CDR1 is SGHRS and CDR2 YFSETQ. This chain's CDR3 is CASKFRDPYEQYF.

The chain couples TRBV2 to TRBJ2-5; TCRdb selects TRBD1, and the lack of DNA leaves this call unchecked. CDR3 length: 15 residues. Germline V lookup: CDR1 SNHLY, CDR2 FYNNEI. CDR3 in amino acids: CASSTFDRGFETQYF.

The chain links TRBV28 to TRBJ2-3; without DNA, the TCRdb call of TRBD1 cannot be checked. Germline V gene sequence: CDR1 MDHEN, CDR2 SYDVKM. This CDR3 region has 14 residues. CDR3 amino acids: CASSFGAQVDTQYF.

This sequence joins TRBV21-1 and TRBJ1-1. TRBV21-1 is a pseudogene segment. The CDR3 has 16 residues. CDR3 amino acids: CASSKAGGPWNTEAFF.

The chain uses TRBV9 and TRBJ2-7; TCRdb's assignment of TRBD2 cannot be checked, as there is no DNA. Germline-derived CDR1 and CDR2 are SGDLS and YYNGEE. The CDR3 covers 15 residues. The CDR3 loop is CASSASGLAGVEQYF.

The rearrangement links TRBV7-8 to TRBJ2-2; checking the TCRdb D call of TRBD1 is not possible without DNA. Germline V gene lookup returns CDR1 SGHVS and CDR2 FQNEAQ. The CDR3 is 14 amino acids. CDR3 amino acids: CASSLADSPGELFF.